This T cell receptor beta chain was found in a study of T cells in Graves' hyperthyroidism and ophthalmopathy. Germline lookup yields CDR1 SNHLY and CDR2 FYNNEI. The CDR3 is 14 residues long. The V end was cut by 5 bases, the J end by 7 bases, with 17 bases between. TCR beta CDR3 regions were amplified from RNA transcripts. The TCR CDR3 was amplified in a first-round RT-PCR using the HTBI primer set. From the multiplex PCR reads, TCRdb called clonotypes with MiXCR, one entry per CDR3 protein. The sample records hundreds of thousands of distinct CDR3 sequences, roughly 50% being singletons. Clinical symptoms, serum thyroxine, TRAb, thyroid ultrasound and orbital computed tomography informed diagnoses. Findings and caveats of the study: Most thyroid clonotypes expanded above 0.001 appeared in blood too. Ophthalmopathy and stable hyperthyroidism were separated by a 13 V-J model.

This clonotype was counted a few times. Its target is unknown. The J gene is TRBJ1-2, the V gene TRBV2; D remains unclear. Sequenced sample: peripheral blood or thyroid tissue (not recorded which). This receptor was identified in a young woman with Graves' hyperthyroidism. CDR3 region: CASSPPLPTVGYTF. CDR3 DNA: TGTGCCAGCAGTCCCCCTCTTCCGACGGTTGGCTACACCTTC.